These T cell receptor beta chains were read from a single sample in a study of blood T cells in healthy people across ages. TCRdb recomputed calls from the 5' RACE reads with MiXCR, one row per CDR3 protein. The data contain around 670,000 distinct CDR3 sequences, about 30% of them singletons. The sequenced sample consisted of blood. These receptors were collected from an elderly woman in good health. Each CDR3 is given with its conserved first and last residue. A D gene is named only where the DNA matches it firmly. Expanded clones get a size class; other rows say once, few or many, or leave the size out.

j_gene	d_gene	v_gene	abundance	CDR3nt	CDR3aa
TRBJ1-1	NA	TRBV28	NA	TGTGCCAGCAAGGGGCCTGAAGCTTTCTTT	CASKGPEAFF
TRBJ1-4	NA	TRBV6-5	once	TGTGCCAGCAGTTACTCCCAGGGGCGTACAACTAATGAAAAACGGTTTTTT	CASSYSQGRTTNEKRFF
TRBJ1-2	NA	TRBV14	NA	TGTGCCAGCAGCCAAGCTCTGGGTAACTATGGCTACACCTTC	CASSQALGNYGYTF
TRBJ2-3	TRBD2	TRBV9	many	TGTGCCAGCAGCCCCCGACGGGGGGGCCAAGGAGGCACAGATACGCAGTATTTT	CASSPRRGGQGGTDTQYF
TRBJ2-2	TRBD2	TRBV3-1	NA	TGTGCCAGCAGCGGACTAGCCGGGGAGCTGTTTTTT	CASSGLAGELFF
TRBJ1-1	NA	TRBV5-1	NA	TGCGCCAGCAACTTAGCGGGTGTAGGGACTGAAGCTTTCTTT	CASNLAGVGTEAFF
TRBJ1-2	NA	TRBV4-1	NA	TGCGCCAGCAGCCAAGATGGTCCCAGGGGACGTGGCTACACCTTC	CASSQDGPRGRGYTF
TRBJ1-5	TRBD1	TRBV6-2/TRBV6-3	NA	TGTGCCAGCAGCCTCCGGGACAGTTATAGCAATCAGCCCCAGCATTTT	CASSLRDSYSNQPQHF
TRBJ1-5	NA	TRBV6-1	few	TGTGCCAGCAGTGAATTGGCGGATTATAGCAATCAGCCCCAGCATTTT	CASSELADYSNQPQHF
TRBJ2-7	TRBD1	TRBV5-1	many	TGCGCCAGCAGCTTGGTGGGGGCAGGGGGCGAGCAGTACTTC	CASSLVGAGGEQYF